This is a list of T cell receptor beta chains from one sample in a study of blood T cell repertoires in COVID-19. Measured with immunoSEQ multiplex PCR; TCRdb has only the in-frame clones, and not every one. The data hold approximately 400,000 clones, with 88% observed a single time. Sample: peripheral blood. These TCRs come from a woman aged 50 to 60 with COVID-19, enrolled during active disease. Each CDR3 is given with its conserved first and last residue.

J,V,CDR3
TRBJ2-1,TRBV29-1,CSVVGSRGSRHEQFF
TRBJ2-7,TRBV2,CASGTSGYEQYF
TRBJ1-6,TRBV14,CASRAGQGNSPLHF
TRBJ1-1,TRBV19,CASSAEAGRGTEAFF
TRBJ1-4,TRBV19,CASRQSNEKLFF
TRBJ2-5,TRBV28,CASSPQIAGGQETQYF
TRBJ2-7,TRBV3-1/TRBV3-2,CASSQGDRAGSEQYF
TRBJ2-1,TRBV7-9,CASSLSPGLAANNEQFF
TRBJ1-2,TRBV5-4,CASSLSGLRFSYTF
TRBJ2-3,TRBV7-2,CASSLAAGGLSTDTQYF
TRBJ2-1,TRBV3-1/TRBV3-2,CASSQNPPISGADEQFF
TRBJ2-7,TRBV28,CASSSGQDYEQYF
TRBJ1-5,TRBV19,CASSARDSGKQPQHF
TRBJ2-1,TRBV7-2,CASSFRRGSSYNEQFF
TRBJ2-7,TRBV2,CASSDVGAYEQYF
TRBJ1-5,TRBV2,CASSKLAPSVLTQHF
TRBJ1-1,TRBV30,CAWSPRRDTEAFF
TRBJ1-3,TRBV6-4,CASSDGDTHAISTIYF
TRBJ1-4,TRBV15,CATSRDSFKASNEKLFF
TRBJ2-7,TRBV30,CAWSAPGQGIHEQYF
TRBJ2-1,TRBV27,CASSSWTREHEQFF
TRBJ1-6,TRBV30,CACNKGGEDSPLHF
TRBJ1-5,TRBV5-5,CASSLWAGNNQPQHF
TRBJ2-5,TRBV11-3,CASSPQGGEETQYF
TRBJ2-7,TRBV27,CASSSRQGHAYEQYF
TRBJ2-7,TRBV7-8,CASSSRDSDYEQYF
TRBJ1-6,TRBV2,CASRVRQMRSYNSPLHF
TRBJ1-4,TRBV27,CASSLQGAREKLFF
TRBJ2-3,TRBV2,CASSPIQGDTQYF
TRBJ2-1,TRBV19,CASSPKLGGTGDNEQFF
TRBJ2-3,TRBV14,CASSQDKAGDTDTQYF
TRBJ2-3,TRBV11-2,CASSSETDTQYF
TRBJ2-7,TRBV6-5,CATLGGGTYEQYF
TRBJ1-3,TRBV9,CASTGGSSGNTIYF
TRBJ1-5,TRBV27,CASSDRRISANQPQHF
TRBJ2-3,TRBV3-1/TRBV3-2,CASSLLAGGLGDTQYF
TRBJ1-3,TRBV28,CASSLRDRGRNTIYF
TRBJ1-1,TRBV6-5,CASSNLAGTEAFF
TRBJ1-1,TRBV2,CASSEEQGLTEAFF
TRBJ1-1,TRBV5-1,CASSLGGNTEAFF
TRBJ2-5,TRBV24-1,CATSNTGETQYF
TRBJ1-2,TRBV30,CAWGGNYGYTF
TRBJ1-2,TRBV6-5,CASSIRREGGGYTF
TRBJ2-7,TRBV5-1,CASSGTTGGPYEQYF
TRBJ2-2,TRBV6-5,CASRGQLTGELFF
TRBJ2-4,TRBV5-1,CASSLEQGSHIQYF
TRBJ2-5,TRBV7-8,CASSLGWGPGETQYF
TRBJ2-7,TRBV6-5,CASSSGTLSSYEQYF
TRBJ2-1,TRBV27,CASSYPDICSYNEQFF